This T cell receptor beta chain is from a study of T cell repertoires in cytomegalovirus infection. Study at large: Used in the study were CMV epitopes, some recently identified and HLA-C-restricted, others well-studied and HLA-B-restricted.

Notes on the study in general: Cumulative frequency of public TCR beta families picked out carriers of CMV plus the relevant HLA. In two of eight donors, the top clonotype was HLA-C-restricted CMV-specific.

TCRdb re-analysed the reads in MiXCR, keeping a single row per CDR3 protein. The sample lists 400,000 to 600,000 distinct CDR3 sequences; approximately 42% were seen once. With regard to this clonotype: The antigen is unknown.

The starting material was cultured PBMCs, obtained from culture after CMV antigen stimulation. The origin of this receptor is a human donor in good health (CMV status not recorded). Some clones in this sample may be carry-over from other donors' samples.

The CDR3 reads CASSQRLGGGARSYNEQFF. The CDR3 bases are TGCGCCAGCAGTCAACGACTCGGCGGGGGGGCAAGGTCCTACAATGAGCAGTTCTTC. The chain is built from TRBV23-1 and TRBJ2-1; 9 nucleotides align to TRBD2. TRBV23-1 is assigned to the ORF class and has an uncertain function. V was pared by 2 bases and J by 1 base, with 12 bases of the junction left unmatched. This CDR3 has 19 residues.